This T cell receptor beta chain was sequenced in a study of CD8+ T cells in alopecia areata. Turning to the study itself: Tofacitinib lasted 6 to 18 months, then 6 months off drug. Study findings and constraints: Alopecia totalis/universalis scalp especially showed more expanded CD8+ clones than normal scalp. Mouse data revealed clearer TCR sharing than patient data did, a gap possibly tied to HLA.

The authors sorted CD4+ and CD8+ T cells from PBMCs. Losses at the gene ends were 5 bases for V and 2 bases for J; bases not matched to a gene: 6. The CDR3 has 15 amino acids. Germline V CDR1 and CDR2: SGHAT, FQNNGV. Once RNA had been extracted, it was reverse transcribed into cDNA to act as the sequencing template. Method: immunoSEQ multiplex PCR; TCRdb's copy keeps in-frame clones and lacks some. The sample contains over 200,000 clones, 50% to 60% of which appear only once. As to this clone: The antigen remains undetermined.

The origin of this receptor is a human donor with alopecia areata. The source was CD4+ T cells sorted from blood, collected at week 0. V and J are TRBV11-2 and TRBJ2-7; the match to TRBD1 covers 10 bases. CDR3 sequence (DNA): TGTGCCAGCAGCGCATTAGGGACAGGGGCCTACGAGCAGTACTTC. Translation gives CASSALGTGAYEQYF.